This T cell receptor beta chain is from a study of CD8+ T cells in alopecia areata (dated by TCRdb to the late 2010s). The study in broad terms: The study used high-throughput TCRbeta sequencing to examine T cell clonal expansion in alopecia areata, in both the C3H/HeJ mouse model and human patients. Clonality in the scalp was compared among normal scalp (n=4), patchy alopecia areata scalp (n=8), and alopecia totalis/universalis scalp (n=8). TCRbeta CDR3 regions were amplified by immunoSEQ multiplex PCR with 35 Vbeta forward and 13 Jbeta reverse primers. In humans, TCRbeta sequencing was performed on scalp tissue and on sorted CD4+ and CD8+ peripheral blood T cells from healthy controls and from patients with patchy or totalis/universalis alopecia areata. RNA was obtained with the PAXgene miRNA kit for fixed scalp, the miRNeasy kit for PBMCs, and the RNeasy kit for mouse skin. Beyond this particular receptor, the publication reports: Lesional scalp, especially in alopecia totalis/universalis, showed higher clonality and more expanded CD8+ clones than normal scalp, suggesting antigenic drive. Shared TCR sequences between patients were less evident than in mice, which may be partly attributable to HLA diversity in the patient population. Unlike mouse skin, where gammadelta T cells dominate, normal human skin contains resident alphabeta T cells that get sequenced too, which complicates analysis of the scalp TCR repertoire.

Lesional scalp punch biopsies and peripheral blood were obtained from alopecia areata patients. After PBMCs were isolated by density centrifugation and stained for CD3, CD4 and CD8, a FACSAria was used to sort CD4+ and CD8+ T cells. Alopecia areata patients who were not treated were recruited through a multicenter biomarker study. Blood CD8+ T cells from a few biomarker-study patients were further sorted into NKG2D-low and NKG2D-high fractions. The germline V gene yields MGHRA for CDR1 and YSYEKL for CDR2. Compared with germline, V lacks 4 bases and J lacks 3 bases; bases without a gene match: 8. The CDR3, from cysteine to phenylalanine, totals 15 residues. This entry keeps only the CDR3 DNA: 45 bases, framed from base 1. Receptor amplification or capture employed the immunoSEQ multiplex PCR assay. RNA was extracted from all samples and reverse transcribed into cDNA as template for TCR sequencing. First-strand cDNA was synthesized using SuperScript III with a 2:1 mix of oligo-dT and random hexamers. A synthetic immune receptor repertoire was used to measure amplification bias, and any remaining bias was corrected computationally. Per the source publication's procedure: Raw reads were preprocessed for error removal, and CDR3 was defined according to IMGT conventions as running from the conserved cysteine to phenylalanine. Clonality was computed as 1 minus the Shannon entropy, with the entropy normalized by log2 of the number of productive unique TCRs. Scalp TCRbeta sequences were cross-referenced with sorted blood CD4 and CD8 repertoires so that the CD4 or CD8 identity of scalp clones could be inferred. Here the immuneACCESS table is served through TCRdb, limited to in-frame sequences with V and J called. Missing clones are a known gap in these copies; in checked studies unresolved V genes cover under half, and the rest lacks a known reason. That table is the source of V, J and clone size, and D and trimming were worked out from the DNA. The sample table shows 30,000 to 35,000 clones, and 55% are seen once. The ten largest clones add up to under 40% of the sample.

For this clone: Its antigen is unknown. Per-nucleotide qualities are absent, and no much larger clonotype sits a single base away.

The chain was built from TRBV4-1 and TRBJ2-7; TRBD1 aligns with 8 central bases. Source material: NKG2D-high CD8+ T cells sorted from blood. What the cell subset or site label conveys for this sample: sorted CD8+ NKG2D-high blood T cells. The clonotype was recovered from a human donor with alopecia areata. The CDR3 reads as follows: CASSPFGQGFYEQYF. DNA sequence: TGCGCCAGCAGCCCTTTCGGACAGGGCTTCTACGAGCAGTACTTC.